The source of this T cell receptor (beta chain) is a study of T cell responses to AZD1222 COVID-19 vaccine. Germline V gene sequence: CDR1 SGHTA, CDR2 FQGNSA. The CDR3 is 14 amino acids. V shed 5 bases, J shed 7 bases, and the junction held 5 bases outside the gene matches. Some clones are missing from TCRdb's copy, which holds only in-frame ones; the method was immunoSEQ multiplex PCR. The sample contains 150,000 to 200,000 clones, 85% to 90% of which appear only once. The sequence came from an adult in good health. The material was peripheral blood, obtained on day 0 of MenACWY control vaccination. The gene calls are TRBV7-2 and TRBJ1-2; 12 positions match TRBD1. The CDR3 region is CASSPGTGGSGYTF. CDR3 DNA: TGTGCCAGCAGCCCGGGGACAGGGGGCTCTGGCTACACCTTC.